This T cell receptor (beta chain) is from a study of blood T cell repertoires in COVID-19. At the level of the study: Acute and convalescent COVID-19 specimens originated in the United States, Italy and Spain. Nucleic acid was either cDNA or gDNA, and it came from T cells, B-cell-depleted T cells, or PBMCs.

Methods used by the authors: It was from reference gene primer amplification that nucleated cell counts were estimated. Produced via immunoSEQ multiplex PCR; TCRdb's table is partial and in-frame only. That table is the source of V, J and clone size, and D and trimming were worked out from the DNA. The sample carries tens of thousands of clones, about 80% recorded once. V lost 4 bases to trimming and J lost 8 bases, with 14 bases between them. The germline V gene encodes CDR1 GTSNPN and CDR2 SVGIG (reference sequence). The CDR3 runs to 13 residues. The V gene is TRBV30, the J gene TRBJ1-4, with D possibly TRBD1 on 5 matching bases. The sequence came from a man aged 50 to 60 with active or convalescent COVID-19. Sequenced input: peripheral blood. DNA for the CDR3: TGTGCCTGGAATGGGGACTCATTGGAAAAACTGTTTTTT. As protein: CAWNGDSLEKLFF.